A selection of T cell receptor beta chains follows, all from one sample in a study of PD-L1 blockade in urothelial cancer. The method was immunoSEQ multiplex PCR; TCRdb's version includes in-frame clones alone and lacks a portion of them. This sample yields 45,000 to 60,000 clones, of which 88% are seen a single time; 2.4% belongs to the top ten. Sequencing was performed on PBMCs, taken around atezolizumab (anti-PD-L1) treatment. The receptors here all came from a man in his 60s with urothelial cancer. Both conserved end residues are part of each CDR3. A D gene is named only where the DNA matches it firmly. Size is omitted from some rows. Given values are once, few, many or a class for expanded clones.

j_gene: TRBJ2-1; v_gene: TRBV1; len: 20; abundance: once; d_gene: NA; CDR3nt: TGCACCAGCAGCCAAGAATCGGACAAAACCATTAGCGGGGGCGGCCATGAGCAGTTCTTC; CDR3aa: CTSSQESDKTISGGGHEQFF
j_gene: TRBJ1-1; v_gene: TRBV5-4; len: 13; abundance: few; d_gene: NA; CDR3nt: TGTGCCAGCAGCAAAACAGCGAACACTGAAGCTTTCTTT; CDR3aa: CASSKTANTEAFF
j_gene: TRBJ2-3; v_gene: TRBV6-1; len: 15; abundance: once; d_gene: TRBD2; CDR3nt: TGTGCCAGCAGTGGACGGACTAGTAGGTCAGATACGCAGTATTTT; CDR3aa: CASSGRTSRSDTQYF
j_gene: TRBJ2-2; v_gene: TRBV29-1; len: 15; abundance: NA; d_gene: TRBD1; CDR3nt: TGCAGCGCCAGACAGGGGGGGACGAACACCGGGGAGCTGTTTTTT; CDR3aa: CSARQGGTNTGELFF
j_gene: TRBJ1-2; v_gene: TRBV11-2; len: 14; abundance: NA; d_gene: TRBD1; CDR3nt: TGTGCCAGCAGCTTAGGGACAGGGGTCTATGGCTACACCTTC; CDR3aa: CASSLGTGVYGYTF
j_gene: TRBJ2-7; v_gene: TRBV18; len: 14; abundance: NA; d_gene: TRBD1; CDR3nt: TGTGCCAGCTCACCGCGGGACAGGGGCGGGGAGCAGTACTTC; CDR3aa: CASSPRDRGGEQYF
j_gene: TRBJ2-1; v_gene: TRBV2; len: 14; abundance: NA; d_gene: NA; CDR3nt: TGTGCCATCATTTCGGGAGACACTTACAATGAGCAGTTCTTC; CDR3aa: CAIISGDTYNEQFF
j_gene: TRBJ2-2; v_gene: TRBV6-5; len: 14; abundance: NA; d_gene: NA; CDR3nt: TGTGCCAGCTTGGAGACGGCGAACACCGGGGAGCTGTTTTTT; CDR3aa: CASLETANTGELFF
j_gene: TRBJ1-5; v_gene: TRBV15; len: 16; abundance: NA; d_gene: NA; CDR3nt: TGTGCCACCAGCAGAGTTTTAGGGGATAGCAATCAGCCCCAGCATTTT; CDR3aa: CATSRVLGDSNQPQHF
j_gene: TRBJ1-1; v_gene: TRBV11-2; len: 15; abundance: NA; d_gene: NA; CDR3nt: TGTGCCAGCAGCTTAGGCGGACAACCGAACACTGAAGCTTTCTTT; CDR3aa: CASSLGGQPNTEAFF
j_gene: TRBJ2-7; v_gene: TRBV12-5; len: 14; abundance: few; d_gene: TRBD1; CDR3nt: TGTGCTAGTGGTTTGGGACAGGGTTCCTACGAGCAGTACTTC; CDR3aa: CASGLGQGSYEQYF
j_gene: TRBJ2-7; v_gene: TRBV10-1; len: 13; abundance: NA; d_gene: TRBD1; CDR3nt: TGCGCCAGCAGTGCCAGGACAGGGTTCGAGCAGTACTTC; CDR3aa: CASSARTGFEQYF
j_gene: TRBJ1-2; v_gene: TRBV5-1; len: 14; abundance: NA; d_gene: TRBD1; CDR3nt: TGCGCCAGCAGCCCGGACAGGGTGACTGGTGGCTACACCTTC; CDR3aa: CASSPDRVTGGYTF
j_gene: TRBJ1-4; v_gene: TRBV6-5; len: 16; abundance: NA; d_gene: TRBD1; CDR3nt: TGTGCCAGCAGTTACTCCGGGACAGGGGGCTCTGAAAAACTGTTTTTT; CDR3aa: CASSYSGTGGSEKLFF
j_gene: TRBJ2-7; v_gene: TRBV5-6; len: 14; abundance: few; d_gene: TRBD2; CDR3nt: TGTGCCAGCAGCCCGTGGACTAGCGGCTACGAGCAGTACTTC; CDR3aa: CASSPWTSGYEQYF
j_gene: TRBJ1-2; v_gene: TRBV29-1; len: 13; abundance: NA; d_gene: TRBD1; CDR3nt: TGCAGCGTCCTGGGACAGGGGGCGCAGGGCTACACCTTC; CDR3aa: CSVLGQGAQGYTF